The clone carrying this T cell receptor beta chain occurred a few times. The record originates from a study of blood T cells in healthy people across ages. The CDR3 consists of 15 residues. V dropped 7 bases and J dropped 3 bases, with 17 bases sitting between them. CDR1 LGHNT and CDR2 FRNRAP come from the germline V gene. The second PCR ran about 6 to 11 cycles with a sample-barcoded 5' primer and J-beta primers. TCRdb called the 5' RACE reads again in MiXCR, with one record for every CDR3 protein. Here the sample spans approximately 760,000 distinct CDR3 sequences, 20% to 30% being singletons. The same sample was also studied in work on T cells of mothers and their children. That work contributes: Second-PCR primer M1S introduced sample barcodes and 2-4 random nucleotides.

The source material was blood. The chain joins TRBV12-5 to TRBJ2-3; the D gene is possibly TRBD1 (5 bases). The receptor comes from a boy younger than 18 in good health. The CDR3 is CASVTEQGFTDTQYF. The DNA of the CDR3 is TGTGCTAGTGTTACTGAGCAGGGATTTACAGATACGCAGTATTTT.